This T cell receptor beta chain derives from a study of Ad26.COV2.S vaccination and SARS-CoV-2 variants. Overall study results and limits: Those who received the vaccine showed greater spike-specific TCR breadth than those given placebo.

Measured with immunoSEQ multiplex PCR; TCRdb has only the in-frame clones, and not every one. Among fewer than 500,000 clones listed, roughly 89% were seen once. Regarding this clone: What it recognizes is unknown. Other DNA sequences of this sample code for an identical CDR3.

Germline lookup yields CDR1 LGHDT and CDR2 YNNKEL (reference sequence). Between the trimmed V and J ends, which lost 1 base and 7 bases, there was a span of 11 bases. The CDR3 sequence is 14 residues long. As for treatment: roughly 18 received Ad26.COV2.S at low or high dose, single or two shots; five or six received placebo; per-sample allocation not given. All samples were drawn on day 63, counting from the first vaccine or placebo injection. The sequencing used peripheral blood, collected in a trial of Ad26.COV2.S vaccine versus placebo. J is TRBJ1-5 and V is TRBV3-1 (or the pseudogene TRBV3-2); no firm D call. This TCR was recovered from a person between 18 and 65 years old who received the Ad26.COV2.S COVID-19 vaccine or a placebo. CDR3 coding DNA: TGTGCCAGCAGCCAAGTGGTGGGCGGACAGCCCCAGCATTTT. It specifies CASSQVVGGQPQHF.